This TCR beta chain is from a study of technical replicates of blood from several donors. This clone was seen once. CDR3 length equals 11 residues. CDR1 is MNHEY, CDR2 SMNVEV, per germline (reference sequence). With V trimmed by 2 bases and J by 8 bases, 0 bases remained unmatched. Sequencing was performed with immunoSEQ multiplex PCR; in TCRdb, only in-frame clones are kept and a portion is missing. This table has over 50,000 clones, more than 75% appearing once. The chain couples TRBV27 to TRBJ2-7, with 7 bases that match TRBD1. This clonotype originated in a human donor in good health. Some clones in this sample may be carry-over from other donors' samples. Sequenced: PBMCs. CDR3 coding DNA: TGTGCCAGCAGTTTAAGGGGGCAGCAGTACTTC. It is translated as CASSLRGQQYF.